This record concerns one T cell receptor beta chain sequence. This clonotype was found many times. Its antigen specificity is not known. The sample holds no much larger clone one base away, and base qualities are not on file. Library preparation was by PCR. For sequencing, an Illumina HiSeq 2500 was employed. To normalize quantification of the TCRbeta repertoire, the TCR libraries were built with molecular barcoding that relied on unique molecular identifiers. In TCRdb, the public reads were trimmed at Q25 with fastp and aligned with MiXCR, with productive beta chains retained. Every entry covers one CDR3 protein and lists the most common genes and DNA from its rows. In all, the sample holds about 91,000 distinct CDR3 sequences, and roughly 8.4% of those were seen once. More than 6.5% of the sample comes from the top ten. The sample belongs to a study of T-cell reconstitution after alpha-beta-depleted transplantation in children listed by TCRdb under 2016. At the level of the whole study: T-cell immune reconstitution after TCRalphabeta/CD19-depleted allogeneic hematopoietic cell transplantation in children was quantitatively tracked in the study by means of TCR repertoire profiling.

V was cut back by 3 bases and J by 8 bases, leaving a gap of 17 bases between them. The CDR3 spans 14 residues, from the cysteine through the phenylalanine. Only the CDR3 region is kept as DNA, spanning 42 bases read in frame from base 1. According to the germline V gene (reference sequence), CDR1 reads SGHKS and CDR2 reads YYEKEE. The V and J genes are TRBV5-5 and TRBJ1-2, with a tentative D gene TRBD1 over 5 matching bases. The input for sequencing was PBMCs from the stem cell graft donor, taken from the stem cell graft. The sequence came from a human donor who donated a stem cell graft to a child with congenital amegakaryocytic thrombocytopenia. DNA sequence: TGTGCCAGCAGCTCTCGTGCAGGGTCCGAAGGCTACACCTTC. Its translation is CASSSRAGSEGYTF.